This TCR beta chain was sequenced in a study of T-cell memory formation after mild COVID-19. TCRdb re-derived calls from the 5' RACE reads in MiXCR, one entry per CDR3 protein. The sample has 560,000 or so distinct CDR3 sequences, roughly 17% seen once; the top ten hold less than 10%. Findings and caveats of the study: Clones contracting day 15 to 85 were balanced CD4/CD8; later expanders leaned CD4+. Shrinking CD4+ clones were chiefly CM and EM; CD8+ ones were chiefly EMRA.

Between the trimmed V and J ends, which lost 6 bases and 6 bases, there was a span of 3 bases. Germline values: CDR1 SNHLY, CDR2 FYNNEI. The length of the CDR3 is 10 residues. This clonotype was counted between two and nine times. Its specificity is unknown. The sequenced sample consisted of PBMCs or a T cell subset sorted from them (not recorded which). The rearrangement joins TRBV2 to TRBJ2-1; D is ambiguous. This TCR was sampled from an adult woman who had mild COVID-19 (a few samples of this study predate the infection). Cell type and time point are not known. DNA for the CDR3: TGTGCCAGCAGGATCAATGAGCAGTTCTTC. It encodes CASRINEQFF. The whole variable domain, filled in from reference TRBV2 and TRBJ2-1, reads EPEVTQTPSHQVTQMGQEVILRCVPISNHLYFYWYRQILGQKVEFLVSFYNNEISEKSEIFDDQFSVERPDGSNFTLKIRSTKLEDSAMYFCASRINEQFFGPGTRLTVL.